This paragraph covers one T cell receptor (beta chain) sequence. Germline loops: CDR1 LGHDT, CDR2 YNNKEL (reference sequence). The CDR3 totals 13 residues. The V end was cut by 7 bases, the J end by 3 bases, with 13 bases between. The sample comes from a study of blood T cell repertoires in COVID-19. In the study overall: From T cells, B-cell-depleted T cells, or PBMCs came the material, which was cDNA or gDNA.

Authors' analysis steps: For nucleated cells, counts were estimated from reference gene primer amplification. The protocol was immunoSEQ multiplex PCR, while the TCRdb copy is restricted to in-frame clones and leaves out a portion. Clonal size and the V and J genes are those of that table, whereas D and trimming came from the DNA. The table records under 55,000 clones, roughly three quarters of them present only once. The gene calls are TRBV3-1 (or the pseudogene TRBV3-2) and TRBJ2-7, with unresolved D. This receptor was identified in a man in his 70s with acute or convalescent COVID-19. The sample was peripheral blood. In nucleotides, the CDR3 is TGTGCCAGCACCGAAGATTCCTTCTACGAGCAGTACTTC. The encoded protein is CASTEDSFYEQYF.